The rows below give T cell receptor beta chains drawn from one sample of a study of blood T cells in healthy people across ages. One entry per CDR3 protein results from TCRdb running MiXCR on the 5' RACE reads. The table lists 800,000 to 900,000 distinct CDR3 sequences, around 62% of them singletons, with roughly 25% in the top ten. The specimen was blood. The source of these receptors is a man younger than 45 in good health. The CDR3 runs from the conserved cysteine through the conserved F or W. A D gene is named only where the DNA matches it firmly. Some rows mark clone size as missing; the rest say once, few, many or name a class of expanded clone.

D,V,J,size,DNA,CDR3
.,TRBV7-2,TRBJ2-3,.,TGTGCCAGCAGCTTAGTCGGGACTAGCACAGATACGCAGTATTTT,CASSLVGTSTDTQYF
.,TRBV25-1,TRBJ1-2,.,TGTGCCAGCCGAGGGCATCGGTATGGCTACACCTTC,CASRGHRYGYTF
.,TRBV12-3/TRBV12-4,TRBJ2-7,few,TGTGCCAGCACTGGTCTGGCCCACTACGAGCAGTACTTC,CASTGLAHYEQYF
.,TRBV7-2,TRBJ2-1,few,TGTGCCAGCAGCTTACAGGCGCTTGGGGATGAGCAGTTCTTC,CASSLQALGDEQFF
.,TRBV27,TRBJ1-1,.,TGTCCAGCGGGGCAACCCAACACTGAAGCTTTCTTT,CPAGQPNTEAFF
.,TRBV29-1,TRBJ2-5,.,TGCAGCGTGACCCGACAGTCACGGGTCCGAGAGACCCAGTACTTC,CSVTRQSRVRETQYF
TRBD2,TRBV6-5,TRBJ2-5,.,TGTGCCAGCAGCGACTACAGACTAGCGGGGTTAGAGACCCAGTACTTC,CASSDYRLAGLETQYF
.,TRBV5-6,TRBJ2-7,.,TGTGCCAGCAGCGGGTCCCACGGGGGTTGGTGGGAGCAGTACTTC,CASSGSHGGWWEQYF
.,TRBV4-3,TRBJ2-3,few,TGCGCCAGCAGATTAGGGACCACCCACCCCGGAGATACGCAGTATTTT,CASRLGTTHPGDTQYF
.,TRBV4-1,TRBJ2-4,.,TGCGCCAGCAGCCAAGATTGGGGGGAAAGGTTAGACATTCAGTACTTC,CASSQDWGERLDIQYF
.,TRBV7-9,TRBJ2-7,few,TGTGCCAGCAGCCAAGGGACGATCGAGGTCTACGAGCAGTACTTC,CASSQGTIEVYEQYF
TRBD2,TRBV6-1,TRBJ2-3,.,TGTGCCAACTCAGCAGGGGGTCCCCTCCAGCGGGGGGGCACAGATACGCAGTATTTT,CANSAGGPLQRGGTDTQYF
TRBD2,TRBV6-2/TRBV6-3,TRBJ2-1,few,TGTGCCAGCATCCAGGCGGGGACTAGCGGGGCCTTGGATGAGCAGTTCTTC,CASIQAGTSGALDEQFF
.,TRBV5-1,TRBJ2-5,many,TGCGCCAGCAGCACGGGCGCTAAAGGGACCCAGTACTTC,CASSTGAKGTQYF
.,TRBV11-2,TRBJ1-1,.,TGTGCCAGCAGCTTAGTAGGGTTTACTGAAGCTTTCTTT,CASSLVGFTEAFF
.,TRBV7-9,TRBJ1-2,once,TGTGCCAGCAGCTCCCCTAGGGGACCCGTGACCGGCTACACCTTC,CASSSPRGPVTGYTF
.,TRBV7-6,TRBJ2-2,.,TGTGCCAGCAGCGTAGGATCTTCCACCGGGGAGCTGTTTTTT,CASSVGSSTGELFF
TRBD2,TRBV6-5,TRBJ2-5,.,TGTGCCAGCAGTTACTCGACTAGCGGGGTGGAGACCCAGTACTTC,CASSYSTSGVETQYF